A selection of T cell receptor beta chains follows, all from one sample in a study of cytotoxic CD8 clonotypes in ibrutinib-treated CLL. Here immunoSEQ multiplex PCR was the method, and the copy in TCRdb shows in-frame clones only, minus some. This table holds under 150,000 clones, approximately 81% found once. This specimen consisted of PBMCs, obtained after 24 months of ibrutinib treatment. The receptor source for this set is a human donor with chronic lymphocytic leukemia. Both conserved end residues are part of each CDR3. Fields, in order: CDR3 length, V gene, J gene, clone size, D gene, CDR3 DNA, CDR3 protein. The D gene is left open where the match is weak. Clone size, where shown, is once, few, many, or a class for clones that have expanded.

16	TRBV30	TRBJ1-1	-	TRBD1	TGTGCCTGGAGTGTCCCCGGGGGACAGGGATACACTGAAGCTTTCTTT	CAWSVPGGQGYTEAFF
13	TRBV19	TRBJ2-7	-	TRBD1	TGTGCCAGTAGTATAGGCCAGGGGGACGAGCAGTACTTC	CASSIGQGDEQYF
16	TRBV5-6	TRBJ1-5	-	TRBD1	TGTGCCAGCAGCTTGTCCGGGACAGGGGCTTGGCAGCCCCAGCATTTT	CASSLSGTGAWQPQHF
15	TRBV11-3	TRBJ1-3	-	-	TGTGCCAGCAGCCAAGGCGGGGATTCTGGAAACACCATATATTTT	CASSQGGDSGNTIYF
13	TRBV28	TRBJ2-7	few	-	TGTGCCAGCAGTTTACTAGCGAAGTACGAGCAGTACTTC	CASSLLAKYEQYF
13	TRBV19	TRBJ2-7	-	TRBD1	TGTGCCAGCAGTGACAGGGCCCCCTACGAGCAGTACTTC	CASSDRAPYEQYF
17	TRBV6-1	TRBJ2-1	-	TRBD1	TGTGCCAGCAGTGTTCCCCCGGGACAGGGTTTTCCTTCAGCGCAGTTCTTC	CASSVPPGQGFPSAQFF
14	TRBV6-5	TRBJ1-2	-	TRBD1	TGTGCCAGCAGTTACTCGGACAGGGTCTGGGGCTACACCTTC	CASSYSDRVWGYTF
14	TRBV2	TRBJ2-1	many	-	TGTGCCAGCAGGAATCAGGTTTGGCGCAATGAGCAGTTCTTC	CASRNQVWRNEQFF
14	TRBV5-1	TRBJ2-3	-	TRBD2	TGCGCCAGCCGGACTAGCGGGGGAACAGATACGCAGTATTTT	CASRTSGGTDTQYF
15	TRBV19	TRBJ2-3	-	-	TGTGCCAGTACCCCCGGACAGCTCGACACAGATACGCAGTATTTT	CASTPGQLDTDTQYF
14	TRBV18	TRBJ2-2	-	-	TGTGCCAGCTCACCCAGGGGGAACACCGGGGAGCTGTTTTTT	CASSPRGNTGELFF
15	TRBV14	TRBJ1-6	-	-	TGTGCCAGCAGCCAAGTTGGAGGCCAGGGCGGACCCCTCCACTTT	CASSQVGGQGGPLHF
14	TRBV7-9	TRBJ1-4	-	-	TGTGCCAGCAGCTTAGAGGGGTTCAATGAAAAACTGTTTTTT	CASSLEGFNEKLFF
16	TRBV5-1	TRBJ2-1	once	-	TGCGCCAGCAGCTGGGGGCTCCGGGTATCCTACAATGAGCAGTTCTTC	CASSWGLRVSYNEQFF
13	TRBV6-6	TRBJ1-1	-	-	TGTGCCAGCAGCAACAGGGTGAACACTGAAGCTTTCTTT	CASSNRVNTEAFF
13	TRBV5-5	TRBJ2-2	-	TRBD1	TGTGCCAGCAGCTTTGGGACAGCCGGGGAGCTGTTTTTT	CASSFGTAGELFF
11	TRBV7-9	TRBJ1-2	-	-	TGTGCCCCCGGCGCAGACTATGGCTACACCTTC	CAPGADYGYTF
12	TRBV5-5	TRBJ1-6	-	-	TGTGCCAGCAGCGGCAATAATTCACCCCTCCACTTT	CASSGNNSPLHF
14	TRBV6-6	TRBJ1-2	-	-	TGTGCCAGCAGCCCCTCACAGGGTCCTCTAGGCTACACCTTC	CASSPSQGPLGYTF
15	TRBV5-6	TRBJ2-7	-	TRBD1	TGTGCCAGCAGCCCCCGGGACAGGGATACGGTCGAGCAGTACTTC	CASSPRDRDTVEQYF
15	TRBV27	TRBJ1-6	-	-	TGTGCCAGCAGTCCATCGTTGGGATGGGGGTCACCCCTCCACTTT	CASSPSLGWGSPLHF
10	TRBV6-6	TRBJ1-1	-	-	TGTGCCAGCAGCCGGACAGAAGCTTTCTTT	CASSRTEAFF
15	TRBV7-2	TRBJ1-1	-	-	TGTGCCAGCAGCTTACAGGGTTTCCTGGGGACTGAAGCTTTCTTT	CASSLQGFLGTEAFF
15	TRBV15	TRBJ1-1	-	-	TGTGCCACCAGCAGAGAAGAAGACCGGAACACTGAAGCTTTCTTT	CATSREEDRNTEAFF
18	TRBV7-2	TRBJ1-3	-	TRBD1	TGTGCCAGCAGCTTCGACAGGGTAGGAACCCTCTCTGGAAACACCATATATTTT	CASSFDRVGTLSGNTIYF
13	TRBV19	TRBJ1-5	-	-	TGTGCCAGTAGTCAAGGGCGGAATCAGCCCCAGCATTTT	CASSQGRNQPQHF
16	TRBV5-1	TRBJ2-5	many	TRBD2	TGCGCCAGCAGCTTGATTGGCGGGGGGGCCGGAGAGACCCAGTACTTC	CASSLIGGGAGETQYF
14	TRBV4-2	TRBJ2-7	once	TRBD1	TGTGCCAGCAGTCGGGACAGTAGCTCCTACGAGCAGTACTTC	CASSRDSSSYEQYF
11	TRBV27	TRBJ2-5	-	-	TGTGCCAGCAGTTTTAAAGAGACCCAGTACTTC	CASSFKETQYF
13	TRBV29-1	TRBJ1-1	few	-	TGCAGCGTTAAGGGCTTACTGAACACTGAAGCTTTCTTT	CSVKGLLNTEAFF
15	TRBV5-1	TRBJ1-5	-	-	TGCGCCAGCAGCTTGGAGGACAGTCGCAATCAGCCCCAGCATTTT	CASSLEDSRNQPQHF